Listed below are T cell receptor beta chains from one sample, sequenced in a study of T cells after somatic rescue of genetic block. Repertoires were generated with immunoSEQ multiplex PCR, while TCRdb's copy carries only in-frame clones and drops some. The table has about 68,000 clones, 92% seen once. Sequenced input: peripheral blood mononuclear cells (PBMCs). The receptor set was obtained from a man aged 40-55 years. Both conserved end residues are part of each CDR3. Fields, in order: D gene, J gene, clone size, V gene, CDR3 protein, CDR3 DNA. D genes are given only for firm matches. For some rows the clone size is stated as once, few or many, or as a class when expanded; others skip it.

>.|TRBJ2-7|.|TRBV7-2
CASSPQKAYEQYF
TGTGCCAGCAGCCCCCAGAAGGCCTACGAGCAGTACTTC
>TRBD2|TRBJ2-7|.|TRBV11-2
CASSLSGGRNEQYF
TGTGCCAGCAGCTTATCAGGCGGGAGAAACGAGCAGTACTTC
>.|TRBJ1-5|.|TRBV4-3
CASSQFGREESPQHF
TGCGCCAGCAGCCAGTTTGGCAGGGAGGAATCGCCCCAGCATTTT
>TRBD2|TRBJ2-1|.|TRBV27
CASSPLAGGYNEQFF
TGTGCCAGCAGTCCACTAGCGGGAGGCTACAATGAGCAGTTCTTC
>.|TRBJ1-5|.|TRBV5-1
CASSSGTDNQPQHF
TGCGCCAGCAGTTCCGGGACGGACAATCAGCCCCAGCATTTT
>.|TRBJ2-3|.|TRBV5-1
CASSWGLRSTDTQYF
TGCGCCAGCAGCTGGGGGCTAAGAAGCACAGATACGCAGTATTTT
>TRBD1|TRBJ1-4|once|TRBV6-1
CASRSGQAVGELFF
TGTGCCAGCAGGTCCGGACAGGCCGTTGGGGAACTGTTTTTT
>TRBD1|TRBJ2-6|.|TRBV4-3
CASSQDREDRADSGANVLTF
TGCGCCAGCAGCCAAGATCGAGAGGACAGGGCAGACTCTGGGGCCAACGTCCTGACTTTC
>TRBD2|TRBJ2-7|few|TRBV4-1
CASSQPGSGAYEQYF
TGCGCCAGCAGCCAACCTGGTAGCGGGGCCTACGAGCAGTACTTC
>.|TRBJ2-3|.|TRBV2
CASSLLFGGTDTQYF
TGTGCCAGCAGTCTTCTCTTCGGGGGCACAGATACGCAGTATTTT
>.|TRBJ1-6|once|TRBV18
CASSQQGRDSPLHF
TGTGCCAGCTCACAGCAAGGGAGGGATTCACCCCTCCACTTT
>TRBD2|TRBJ2-7|.|TRBV4-3
CASSQVSGASYEQYF
TGCGCCAGCAGCCAAGTGAGCGGGGCATCCTACGAGCAGTACTTC
>TRBD1|TRBJ1-5|.|TRBV18
CASSPKDRARVNQPQHF
TGTGCCAGCTCACCGAAGGACAGGGCACGCGTCAATCAGCCCCAGCATTTT
>.|TRBJ1-3|once|TRBV7-9
CASSFAVAGNTIYF
TGTGCCAGCAGCTTTGCAGTTGCTGGAAACACCATATATTTT
>TRBD1|TRBJ2-2|once|TRBV6-4
CAGSDRADTGELFF
TGTGCCGGCAGTGACAGGGCAGACACCGGGGAGCTGTTTTTT
>.|TRBJ1-2|.|TRBV28
CASSPNHMAGGYTF
TGTGCCAGCAGCCCCAACCACATGGCCGGGGGCTACACCTTC
>.|TRBJ2-2|once|TRBV19
CASSKSFTNPAGELFF
TGTGCCAGTAGTAAAAGCTTCACAAACCCCGCCGGGGAGCTGTTTTTT
>TRBD1|TRBJ2-7|.|TRBV5-1
CASSTGTGIYEQYF
TGCGCCAGCAGCACGGGGACAGGAATCTACGAGCAGTACTTC
>TRBD1|TRBJ1-4|.|TRBV5-6
CASSTPGGNEKLFF
TGTGCCAGCAGTACCCCAGGGGGTAATGAAAAACTGTTTTTT
>.|TRBJ1-1|.|TRBV6-6
CASSLREYTEAFF
TGTGCCAGCAGCCTTAGGGAGTACACTGAAGCTTTCTTT
>TRBD2|TRBJ2-7|.|TRBV4-1
CASSQGGGNQIYEQYF
TGCGCCAGCAGCCAAGGGGGGGGGAACCAAATTTACGAGCAGTACTTC
>TRBD1|TRBJ1-2|.|TRBV28
CASSATGGSNYGYTF
TGTGCCAGCAGTGCCACAGGGGGTAGTAACTATGGCTACACCTTC
>TRBD1|TRBJ2-7|.|TRBV5-1
CASSAVEGALSYEQYF
TGCGCCAGCAGCGCAGTAGAGGGGGCCCTCTCCTACGAGCAGTACTTC
>TRBD2|TRBJ2-1|.|TRBV7-9
CASSQTWTSGNEQFF
TGTGCCAGCAGCCAAACCTGGACTAGCGGGAATGAGCAGTTCTTC
>TRBD1|TRBJ1-2|.|TRBV9
CASSEGQGYGYTF
TGTGCCAGCAGTGAGGGACAGGGCTATGGCTACACCTTC
>TRBD2|TRBJ2-5|few|TRBV10-3
CAISESGTSGQTQYF
TGTGCCATCAGTGAGTCGGGGACTAGCGGACAGACCCAGTACTTC
>.|TRBJ1-5|.|TRBV6-1
CASSDYLGYSNQPQHF
TGTGCCAGCAGTGATTACCTCGGGTATAGCAATCAGCCCCAGCATTTT
>TRBD1|TRBJ1-2|.|TRBV5-6
CASSDGQVPTHGYTF
TGTGCCAGCAGCGACGGACAGGTACCGACGCATGGCTACACCTTC
>.|TRBJ1-5|.|TRBV19
CASTAVVGSNQPQHF
TGTGCCAGTACCGCGGTGGTGGGGAGCAATCAGCCCCAGCATTTT
>.|TRBJ2-5|once|TRBV14
CASSQGLAQKETQYF
TGTGCCAGCAGCCAAGGGCTAGCGCAAAAAGAGACCCAGTACTTC
>.|TRBJ2-5|.|TRBV5-4
CASSLARKGPETQYF
TGTGCCAGCAGCTTGGCTCGGAAGGGGCCGGAGACCCAGTACTTC
>TRBD1|TRBJ1-2|.|TRBV5-1
CASSSVDRDPYGYTF
TGCGCCAGCAGCTCAGTGGACAGGGATCCCTATGGCTACACCTTC
>.|TRBJ1-4|.|TRBV29-1
CSVVGNEKLFF
TGCAGCGTTGTGGGGAATGAAAAACTGTTTTTT
>.|TRBJ1-5|.|TRBV27
CASSLYQNQPQHF
TGTGCCAGCAGTTTATACCAGAATCAGCCCCAGCATTTT
>.|TRBJ2-7|.|TRBV7-6
CASSLKGGGEQYF
TGTGCCAGCAGCTTGAAGGGTGGGGGCGAGCAGTACTTC
>TRBD2|TRBJ2-1|.|TRBV15
CATSRAGTSGIYNEQFF
TGTGCCACCAGCAGAGCCGGGACTAGCGGGATTTACAATGAGCAGTTCTTC
>.|TRBJ2-5|.|TRBV5-6
CASSSLSRGRGGGVETQYF
TGTGCCAGCAGCTCCTTATCTCGGGGAAGAGGGGGAGGTGTGGAGACCCAGTACTTC
>TRBD2|TRBJ2-3|.|TRBV6-5
CASRLLAGGLNTQYF
TGTGCCAGCAGACTCCTAGCGGGGGGGCTTAATACGCAGTATTTT
>TRBD1|TRBJ1-6|.|TRBV6-6
CASSYGDRADSPLHF
TGTGCCAGCAGTTACGGGGACAGGGCGGATTCACCCCTCCACTTT
>TRBD1|TRBJ2-1|.|TRBV27
CASTSVGTASYNEQFF
TGTGCCAGCACTTCCGTGGGGACAGCAAGTTACAATGAGCAGTTCTTC
>.|TRBJ1-5|.|TRBV21-1
CASSMARTGWRVVDQPQHF
TGTGCCAGCAGCATGGCGAGGACAGGGTGGAGGGTGGTGGATCAGCCCCAGCATTTT
>.|TRBJ2-7|.|TRBV6-1
CASSEVSDYEQYF
TGTGCCAGCAGTGAAGTGTCAGACTACGAGCAGTACTTC
>.|TRBJ2-5|.|TRBV28
CASREGGQETQYF
TGTGCCAGCCGTGAAGGGGGGCAAGAGACCCAGTACTTC
>TRBD2|TRBJ2-1|.|TRBV30
CAWSPTLAGVTEQFF
TGTGCCTGGAGTCCAACCCTAGCGGGGGTGACTGAGCAGTTCTTC
>.|TRBJ2-5|.|TRBV27
CASSLQGRGRATETQYF
TGTGCCAGCAGTTTACAGGGCCGGGGCAGGGCAACAGAGACCCAGTACTTC
>TRBD1|TRBJ1-2|.|TRBV9
CASSGGDSERYGYTF
TGTGCCAGCAGCGGGGGGGACAGTGAACGCTATGGCTACACCTTC
>.|TRBJ2-7|.|TRBV4-2
CASSQESAQEGYEQYF
TGTGCCAGCAGCCAAGAATCCGCCCAGGAAGGCTACGAGCAGTACTTC
>TRBD2|TRBJ2-1|.|TRBV7-2
CASTTSGGLEQFF
TGTGCCAGCACGACTAGCGGGGGACTTGAGCAGTTCTTC
>.|TRBJ2-1|.|TRBV7-2
CASSSGGASNEQFF
TGTGCCAGCAGCTCCGGGGGTGCGAGCAATGAGCAGTTCTTC
>TRBD1|TRBJ2-3|.|TRBV7-6
CASSPGGGTDTQYF
TGTGCCAGCAGCCCAGGGGGCGGCACAGATACGCAGTATTTT
>TRBD2|TRBJ2-2|.|TRBV7-6
CASSQVGTTNTGELFF
TGTGCCAGCAGCCAGGTCGGGACTACCAACACCGGGGAGCTGTTTTTT